This TCR beta chain is drawn from a study of CD8 T cells in ankylosing spondylitis. This clonotype has a handful of counts. Antigen specificity is unknown. The CDR3 is made up of 13 amino acids. Trimming shortened V by 5 bases and J by 5 bases, and 13 bases separated the two germline ends. In making TCR beta libraries, quantitative 5'-RACE with molecular barcodes was used. In TCRdb, the 5' RACE reads were re-called with MiXCR into one record per CDR3 protein. The sample holds nearly 250,000 distinct CDR3 sequences; roughly 32% are singletons and the top ten take 3.5% to 4.5%. General study findings and limits: Matched ankylosing spondylitis synovial fluid reportedly showed significant enrichment of disease-linked clones. Eight highly homologous variants formed a TCR beta motif that appeared characteristic of ankylosing spondylitis blood.

This chain uses TRBV12-3 or TRBV12-4 with TRBJ2-7; D is unclear. Sequencing input: blood, either unsorted or a sorted T cell fraction (not recorded which). This clonotype originated in a male donor with ankylosing spondylitis or in good health (not recorded which). As DNA, the CDR3 is TGTGCCAGCAGTCCAGGACGGTGTCACGAGCAGTACTTC. It specifies CASSPGRCHEQYF.